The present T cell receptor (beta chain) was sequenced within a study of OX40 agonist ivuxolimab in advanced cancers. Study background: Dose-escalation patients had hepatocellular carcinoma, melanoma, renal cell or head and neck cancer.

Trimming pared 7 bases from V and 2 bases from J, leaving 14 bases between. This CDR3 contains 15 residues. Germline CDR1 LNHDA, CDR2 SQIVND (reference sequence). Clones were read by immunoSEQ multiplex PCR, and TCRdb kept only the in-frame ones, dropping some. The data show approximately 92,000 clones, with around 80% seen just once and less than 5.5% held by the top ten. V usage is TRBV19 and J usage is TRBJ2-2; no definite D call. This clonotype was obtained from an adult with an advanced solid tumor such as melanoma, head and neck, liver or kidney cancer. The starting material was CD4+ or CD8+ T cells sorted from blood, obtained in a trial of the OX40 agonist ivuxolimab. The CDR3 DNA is TGTGCCAGTATGCGGACGGCCCTAAACACCGGGGAGCTGTTTTTT. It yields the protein CASMRTALNTGELFF.